The 20 T cell receptor beta chains given below trace back to one sample, sequenced in a study of cytomegalovirus exposure and HLA in healthy donors. PCR involved 60 Vbeta and 13 Jbeta primers. Some clones are missing from TCRdb's copy, which holds only in-frame ones; the method was immunoSEQ multiplex PCR. Here the sample spans 110,000 to 150,000 clones, about 75% being singletons. The specimen sequenced was PBMCs. These receptors were obtained from a man younger than 40 in good health and CMV-seronegative.

As regards this clone: The junction does not match germline at one end; this may be a read error. Here the CDR3 DNA reads TGTTCCAGCAGCTCAGGGTTGGTGTCTGAAAAACTGTTTTTT. The encoded protein is CSSSSGLVSEKLFF. The chain joins TRBV7-9 to TRBJ1-4; tentative D call: TRBD1 (5 bases). The CDR3 sequence is 14 residues long. Germline CDR1 SEHNR, CDR2 FQNEAQ (reference sequence). The full variable domain, its missing parts supplied by reference TRBV7-9 and TRBJ1-4, is DTGVSQNPRHKITKRGQNVTFRCDPISEHNRLYWYRQTLGQGPEFLTYFQNEAQLEKSRLLSDRFSAERPKGSFSTLEIQRTEQGDSAMYLCSSSSGLVSEKLFFGSGTQLSVL.

The gene calls are TRBV5-1 and TRBJ2-3, with 10 positions matching TRBD2. Germline lookup yields CDR1 SGHRS and CDR2 YFSETQ. The CDR3 is 16 residues long. J gave up 7 bases and V 1 base, and 9 bases lay outside the gene matches. The CDR3 spells CASSLKRGGPLYTQYF. The CDR3 bases are TGCGCCAGCAGCTTGAAGCGGGGGGGCCCTTTGTATACGCAGTATTTT.

This rearrangement joins TRBV5-1 to TRBJ2-3; 12 bases map to TRBD1. The J segment lost 4 bases and the V segment lost 4 bases, leaving 7 bases of the junction unmatched. This CDR3 spans 16 amino acids. CDR1 and CDR2 from the germline V gene are SGHRS and YFSETQ. CDR3 sequence reads: CASSQGQGASSDTQYF. CDR3 nucleotide sequence: TGCGCCAGCAGCCAGGGACAGGGGGCGAGCTCAGATACGCAGTATTTT.

This chain joins TRBV7-2 and TRBJ2-7; 8 bases fit TRBD2. The ends lost 6 bases at V and 3 bases at J; junction bases unmatched: 10. CDR1 is SGHTA and CDR2 is FQGNSA in the germline V gene. This CDR3 is 15 amino acids long. CDR3 sequence: CASSHRASGGYEQYF. The CDR3 nucleotides are TGTGCCAGCAGTCATAGGGCGAGCGGGGGCTACGAGCAGTACTTC.

This clone has just a few counts. CDR3 nucleotides: TGTGCCAGTAGTCCCCGACAGAGTTACTCCTACGAGCAGTACTTC. The encoded protein is CASSPRQSYSYEQYF. This chain joins TRBV19 and TRBJ2-7, with D possibly being TRBD1 (5 bases). The CDR3 has 15 amino acids. The germline CDR1 and CDR2 sequences are LNHDA and SQIVND (reference sequence). Trimming stripped 5 bases from V and 0 bases from J, with 14 bases between. The entire variable domain, with the rest obtained from reference TRBV19 and TRBJ2-7, is as follows: DGGITQSPKYLFRKEGQNVTLSCEQNLNHDAMYWYRQDPGQGLRLIYYSQIVNDFQKGDIAEGYSVSREKKESFPLTVTSAQKNPTAFYLCASSPRQSYSYEQYFGPGTRLTVT.

This clone was picked up a small number of times. V and J are TRBV6-1 and TRBJ1-5; D perhaps matches TRBD1 (5 bases). Per the germline V gene, CDR1 is MNHNS and CDR2 is SASEGT. The length of the CDR3 is 14 residues. The germline V and J ends were trimmed by 4 bases and 6 bases, with 13 bases remaining between them. This CDR3 reads CASSGSRVGQPQHF. The CDR3 DNA reads TGTGCCAGCAGTGGCAGCAGGGTAGGTCAGCCCCAGCATTTT.

The V and J genes are TRBV7-8 and TRBJ1-2; D gene unclear. The CDR3 contains 12 residues. V lost 2 bases and J 8 bases, leaving 9 bases between the germline ends. Per the germline V gene, CDR1 is SGHVS and CDR2 is FQNEAQ. The CDR3 sequence: CASSLNSLGYTF. CDR3 DNA: TGTGCCAGCAGCTTAAATAGTTTGGGCTACACCTTC.

V gene TRBV30 combines with J gene TRBJ1-5; D gene ambiguous. Trimming removed 0 bases at V and 10 bases at J, with 10 bases between. Germline CDR1 and CDR2: GTSNPN and SVGIG (reference sequence). CDR3 size: 12 residues. CDR3 nucleotides: TGTGCCTGGAGTGTACGCGACATTCCCCAGCATTTT. Protein: CAWSVRDIPQHF.

Details on this clone: At one of its ends the junction is not consistent with the germline gene, which may arise from a read error. The same CDR3 also results from other DNA sequences found in this sample. V usage is TRBV7-9 and J usage is TRBJ1-1; D remains unclear. Per the germline V gene, CDR1 is SEHNR and CDR2 is FQNEAQ (reference sequence). This CDR3 contains 15 residues. The CDR3 here is CASSFRVTMNTEAFF. DNA for the CDR3: TGCGCCAGCAGCTTCCGGGTAACGATGAACACTGAAGCTTTCTTT. The full variable domain, rest sourced from reference TRBV7-9 and TRBJ1-1, is DTGVSQNPRHKITKRGQNVTFRCDPISEHNRLYWYRQTLGQGPEFLTYFQNEAQLEKSRLLSDRFSAERPKGSFSTLEIQRTEQGDSAMYLCASSFRVTMNTEAFFGQGTRLTVV.

This rearrangement joins TRBV28 to TRBJ2-5; 10 bases line up with TRBD1. This CDR3 comprises 22 residues. Trimming at V came to 3 bases and at J to 4 bases, leaving 26 bases not matched to a gene. CDR1 and CDR2 from the germline V gene are MDHEN and SYDVKM. The CDR3 loop reads CASSFFAAAAWDRGGNPETQYF. The CDR3 DNA reads as TGTGCCAGCAGTTTTTTTGCCGCAGCTGCCTGGGACAGGGGAGGAAATCCAGAGACCCAGTACTTC.

The CDR3 DNA follows: TGCGCCAGCAGCTTGGCCAAGGGAGGGGGTTCAAATGAGCAGTTCTTC. Protein product: CASSLAKGGGSNEQFF. The chain uses TRBV5-1 and TRBJ2-1, with TRBD2 as a possible D gene (7 bases). Trimming removed 0 bases at V and 7 bases at J, with 17 bases between. Germline assignment: CDR1 SGHRS and CDR2 YFSETQ. The CDR3 has 16 residues.

V usage is TRBV5-1 and J usage is TRBJ2-5; 10 bases are a match to TRBD2. The last part of the DNA fits TRBJ2-7 better; the J call may be wrong. The CDR3 is 17 amino acids. The germline V gene encodes CDR1 SGHRS and CDR2 YFSETQ. The CDR3 sequence is CASSLEIAGGLTYEQYF. CDR3 DNA sequence: TGCGCCAGCAGCTTGGAAATAGCGGGGGGCCTCACCTACGAGCAGTACTTC.

The chain employs TRBV7-9 and TRBJ1-1; TRBD1 might be the D (6 bases). The V and J ends lost 5 bases and 1 base respectively, with 11 bases between them. The CDR3 has 14 residues. Germline assignment: CDR1 SEHNR and CDR2 FQNEAQ (reference sequence). The CDR3 protein is CASSRPDRNTEAFF. The CDR3 nucleotides read TGTGCCAGCAGCCGACCGGACAGGAACACTGAAGCTTTCTTT.

The chain joins TRBV29-1 to TRBJ2-1; TRBD1 matches at 7 bases. The J segment lost 2 bases and the V segment lost 6 bases, leaving 4 bases of the junction unmatched. CDR3 length equals 13 residues. Germline V gives CDR1 SQVTM, CDR2 ANQGSEA. CDR3 DNA: TGCAGCGTCTTCAGGGGGACCTACAATGAGCAGTTCTTC. This translates into CSVFRGTYNEQFF.

As concerns this clone: The germline gene is not matched at one end of the junction; a read error may be the cause. V and J are TRBV27 and TRBJ2-6, with D possibly matching TRBD1 (5 bases). The CDR3 totals 17 residues. The germline V gene encodes CDR1 MNHEY and CDR2 SMNVEV (reference sequence). The CDR3 nucleotides are TGTGCCAGCAGCCTTTTCGTTTCGAGCTCTGGGGCCAACGGCCTGACTTTC. It yields the protein CASSLFVSSSGANGLTF.

The CDR3 DNA is TGTGCCAGCAGCTTCGCCGTGAGCGGATCCCGGGGTACGCAGTATTTT. This codes for CASSFAVSGSRGTQYF. The chain uses TRBV11-2 and TRBJ2-3, with a weak D call TRBD2 (5 bases). This CDR3 region has 16 residues. Germline lookup yields CDR1 SGHAT and CDR2 FQNNGV. The V end was cut by 3 bases, the J end by 8 bases, with 21 bases between.

This chain links TRBV6-6 with TRBJ2-6, with unresolved D. The V and J ends lost 5 bases and 2 bases respectively, with 10 bases between them. Germline CDR1 is MNHNY and CDR2 is SVGAGI (reference sequence). This CDR3 is 15 amino acids long. The CDR3 sequence: CASSPFTTGANVLTF. The CDR3 bases are TGTGCCAGCAGTCCCTTTACTACTGGGGCCAACGTCCTGACTTTC.

The V call is TRBV14, the J call TRBJ2-3; D is perhaps TRBD1 (6 bases). V gave up 0 bases and J gave up 2 bases, with 12 bases separating them. Germline V CDR1 and CDR2: SGHDN, FVKESK. The CDR3 is 16 residues long. The CDR3 DNA sequence: TGTGCCAGCAGCCAAGAGGGTACAGGGCCCACAGATACGCAGTATTTT. Its translation: CASSQEGTGPTDTQYF. Combining the CDR3 with reference TRBV14 and TRBJ2-3 gives the whole variable domain EAGVTQFPSHSVIEKGQTVTLRCDPISGHDNLYWYRRVMGKEIKFLLHFVKESKQDESGMPNNRFLAERTGGTYSTLKVQPAELEDSGVYFCASSQEGTGPTDTQYFGPGTRLTVL.

The rearrangement links TRBV5-1 to TRBJ2-1, with TRBD2 matching 10 bases. Trimming removed 0 bases from V and 9 bases from J; junction bases left unmatched: 9. The CDR3 covers 16 residues. Germline V gene sequence: CDR1 SGHRS, CDR2 YFSETQ. CDR3: CASSLDPAGGPGEQFF. CDR3 sequence (DNA): TGCGCCAGCAGCTTGGATCCAGCGGGAGGGCCGGGTGAGCAGTTCTTC.

This clone was seen once. The V gene is TRBV6-5, the J gene TRBJ2-5; TRBD2 is a possible D gene (5 bases). The DNA end favors TRBJ2-7, so the J call may be wrong. The CDR3 totals 13 residues. The germline V gene has CDR1 MNHEY and CDR2 SVGAGI. The CDR3: CASSPPEGYEQYF. CDR3 DNA sequence: TGTGCCAGCAGCCCACCCGAGGGCTACGAGCAGTACTTC.